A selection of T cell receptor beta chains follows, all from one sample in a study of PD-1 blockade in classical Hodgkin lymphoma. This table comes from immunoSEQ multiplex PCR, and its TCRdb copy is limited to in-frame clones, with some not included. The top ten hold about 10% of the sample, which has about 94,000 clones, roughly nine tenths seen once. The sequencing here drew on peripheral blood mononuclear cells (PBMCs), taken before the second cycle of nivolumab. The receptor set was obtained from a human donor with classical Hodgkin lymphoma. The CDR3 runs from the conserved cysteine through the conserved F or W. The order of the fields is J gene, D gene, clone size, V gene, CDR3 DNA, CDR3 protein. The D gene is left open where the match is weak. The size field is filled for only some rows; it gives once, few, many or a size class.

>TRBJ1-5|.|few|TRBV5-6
TGTGCCAGCAGCTTGGGGGTATCGGATCAGCCCCAGCATTTT
CASSLGVSDQPQHF
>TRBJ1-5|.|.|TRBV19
TGTGCCAGTAGTATGGGCCAGGGTAGCAATCAGCCCCAGCATTTT
CASSMGQGSNQPQHF
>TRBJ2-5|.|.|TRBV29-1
TGCAGCGTTGAGGGGAACAGTATGGGCGAGACCCAGTACTTC
CSVEGNSMGETQYF
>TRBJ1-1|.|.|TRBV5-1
TGCGCCAGCAGCTTGGGTGCGGGGGCGAGAACTGAAGCTTTCTTT
CASSLGAGARTEAFF
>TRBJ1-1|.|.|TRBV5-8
TGTGCCAGCAGACGCGTGGGCACTGAAGCTTTCTTT
CASRRVGTEAFF
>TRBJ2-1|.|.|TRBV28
TGTGCCAGCTCTAGGGTTAGCTCCTACAATGAGCAGTTCTTC
CASSRVSSYNEQFF
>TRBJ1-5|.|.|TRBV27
TGTGCCAGCAGTTTCTCGGAAAGCTATCAGCCCCAGCATTTT
CASSFSESYQPQHF
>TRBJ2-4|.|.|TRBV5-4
TGTGCCAGCAGCACATATGGGGCAGGGCAAGCCAAAAACATTCAGTACTTC
CASSTYGAGQAKNIQYF
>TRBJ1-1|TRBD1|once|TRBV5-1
TGCGCCAGCAGCTCACGGACAGGGCCGGGCACTGAAGCTTTCTTT
CASSSRTGPGTEAFF
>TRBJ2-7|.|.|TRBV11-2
TGTGCCAGCAGCTCCTCCCGACAGGACCCCTACGAGCAGTACTTC
CASSSSRQDPYEQYF
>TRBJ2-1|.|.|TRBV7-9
TGTGCCAGCAGCTTAGCTGGGGTAGAAAGGAATGAGCAGTTCTTC
CASSLAGVERNEQFF
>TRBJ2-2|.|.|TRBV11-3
TGTGCCAGCAGCTTAGCCCGGGGTGACGGGGAGCTGTTTTTT
CASSLARGDGELFF
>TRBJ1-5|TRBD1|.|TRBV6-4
TGTGCCAGCAGTGCCCAGGGGGGTTATCAGCCCCAGCATTTT
CASSAQGGYQPQHF
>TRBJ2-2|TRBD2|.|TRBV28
TGTGCCAGCAGATCCGGGAGGGCCGGCACCGGGGAGCTGTTTTTT
CASRSGRAGTGELFF
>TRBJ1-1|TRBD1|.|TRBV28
TGTGCCAGCAGTCCATGGACAGGGCTCAAGAACACTGAAGCTTTCTTT
CASSPWTGLKNTEAFF
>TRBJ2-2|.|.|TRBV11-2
TGTGCCAGCAGCCCCGGGGCAGTTCGGACCGGGGAGCTGTTTTTT
CASSPGAVRTGELFF
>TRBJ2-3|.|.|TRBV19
TGTGCCAGTAGTATAATCGGTAACGGGGATACGCAGTATTTT
CASSIIGNGDTQYF
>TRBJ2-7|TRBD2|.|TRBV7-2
TGTGCCAGCCACACCTGGCCGACGGGACTAGCGGGGGGCCACGAGCAGTACTTC
CASHTWPTGLAGGHEQYF
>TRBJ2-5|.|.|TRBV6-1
TGTGCCAGCAGTGAATCTAGACACCCGGAGGAGACCCAGTACTTC
CASSESRHPEETQYF
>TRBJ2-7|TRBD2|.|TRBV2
TGTGCCAGCGAACTAGCGGGAGAAGGAAACGAGCAGTACTTC
CASELAGEGNEQYF
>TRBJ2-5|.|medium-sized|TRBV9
TGTGCCAGCAGCGTAGTCGGGAACCCTCAAGAGACCCAGTACTTC
CASSVVGNPQETQYF
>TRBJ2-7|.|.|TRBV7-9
TGTGCCAGCAGCTTAGCAGCGGAGCAGTACTTC
CASSLAAEQYF
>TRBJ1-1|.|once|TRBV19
TGTGCCAGTAGTATAAGTCGTAACAGGCAGGCTTTCTTT
CASSISRNRQAFF
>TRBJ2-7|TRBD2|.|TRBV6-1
TGTGCCAGCAGTGGGGTAGCGGGAGGGTACGAGCAGTACTTC
CASSGVAGGYEQYF
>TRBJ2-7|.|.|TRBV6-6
TGTGCCAGCAGTTACTCGATCGGCAGGGCCGACGAGCAGTACTTC
CASSYSIGRADEQYF
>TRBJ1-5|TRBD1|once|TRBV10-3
TGTGCCATCAGTGAGGCGGGACAGGCTGTGGGGCCCCAGCATTTT
CAISEAGQAVGPQHF
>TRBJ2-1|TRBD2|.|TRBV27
TGTGCCAGCAGCCGGACTAGCGCCAGCTCCTACAATGAGCAGTTCTTC
CASSRTSASSYNEQFF
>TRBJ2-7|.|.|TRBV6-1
TGTGCCAGCAGTGAAGCGCTTAGACAGCTGAGCTCCTACGAGCAGTACTTC
CASSEALRQLSSYEQYF
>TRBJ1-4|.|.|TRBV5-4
TGTGCCAGCAGCTTGGATCCTGGGGGCGCACTGTTTTTT
CASSLDPGGALFF
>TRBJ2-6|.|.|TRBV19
TGTGCCAGCCAGGGTTCTGGGGCCAACGTCCTGACTTTC
CASQGSGANVLTF
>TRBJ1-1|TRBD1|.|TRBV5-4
TGTGCCAGCAGCCCGGGACAGTACACTGAAGCTTTCTTT
CASSPGQYTEAFF
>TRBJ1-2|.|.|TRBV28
TGTGCCAGCAGTTTACAAGCTAACTATGGCTACACCTTC
CASSLQANYGYTF
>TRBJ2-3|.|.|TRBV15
TGTGCCACCAGCAGAGACGGCGGAACTAGCACAGATACGCAGTATTTT
CATSRDGGTSTDTQYF
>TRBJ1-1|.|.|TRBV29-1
TGCAGCGTGGCCTGGGGGCGAACTGAAGCTTTCTTT
CSVAWGRTEAFF
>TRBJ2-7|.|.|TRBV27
TGTGCCAGCGGCCCCAGGGAGGACGAGCAGTACTTC
CASGPREDEQYF
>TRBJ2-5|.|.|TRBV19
TGTGCCAGTAGAGATACCGGGACTCTCCCGTCAATTGAGACCCAGTACTTC
CASRDTGTLPSIETQYF
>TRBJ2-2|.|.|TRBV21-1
TGTGCCAGCAGCAAAGAGGGCAGGGAGGCATCCGGGGAGCTGTTTTTT
CASSKEGREASGELFF
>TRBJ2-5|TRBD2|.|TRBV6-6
TGTGCCAGCAGTACCCTAGCGGGACTGTACCAAGAGACCCAGTACTTC
CASSTLAGLYQETQYF
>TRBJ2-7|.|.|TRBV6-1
TGTGCCAGCTCACGGCAGGGCCCGAGCTCCTACGAGCAGTACTTC
CASSRQGPSSYEQYF
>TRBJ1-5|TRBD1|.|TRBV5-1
TGCGCCAGCAGCTTTGGGGGGGACAGGCATCAGCCCCAGCATTTT
CASSFGGDRHQPQHF
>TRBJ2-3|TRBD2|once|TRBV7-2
TGTGCCAGCAGTCCAGCGGGGGCTAGCACAGATACGCAGTATTTT
CASSPAGASTDTQYF